The entry below gives a single TCR beta chain sequence along with its context. The record originates from a study of patients and donors after allogeneic stem cell transplantation. TCRdb re-analysed the RT-PCR reads in MiXCR, keeping a single row per CDR3 protein. Of around 82,000 distinct CDR3 sequences detected, around 5% appear once; the ten largest clones hold 2.6%. The junction had 7 bases not matched to a gene; V was cut back by 4 bases and J by 4 bases. CDR3 length: 16 residues. Germline V CDR1 and CDR2: LGHDT, YNNKEL (reference sequence). Sequenced material: blood, either unsorted or a sorted T cell fraction (not recorded which). The origin of this receptor is a human donor who was either an allogeneic HSCT recipient or a stem cell or donor lymphocyte infusion donor (not recorded which). It is not recorded whose cells these are; they may come from a transplant donor. This chain joins TRBV3-1 and TRBJ2-2; the match to TRBD1 covers 9 bases. The CDR3 DNA reads TGTGCCAGCAGCCCCTTGGCGGGACAGGGCACCGGGGAGCTGTTTTTT. The encoded protein is CASSPLAGQGTGELFF.